The clone carrying this T cell receptor beta chain was seen at least ten times. Its antigen is undetermined. V dropped 2 bases and J dropped 1; count of bases not matched to a gene: 3. Germline values: CDR1 SGDLS, CDR2 YYNGEE. This CDR3 has 15 amino acids. These data belong to a study of CD8+CD57+ T cells in acquired aplastic anemia. Whole-study context: The DNA of sorted CD4+ and CD8+ cells averaged about 3 ug. Study observations and caveats: No significant difference in CD8+ Simpson's diversity was found between patients and controls. Shared by patients and controls, 25 to 35 CD8+ CDR3s were abundant in patients.

Individuals selected for sequencing had exhibited CD8+CD57+ cell expansion on flow cytometry. The patients, all of them, had severe acquired aplastic anemia. According to the study, genomic DNA was the template for TCR beta VDJ and CDR3 profiling. TCRdb used MiXCR to reprocess the reads, holding one entry per CDR3 protein. The sample lists about 470,000 distinct CDR3 sequences; 25% to 40% were seen once. This TCR derives from a human donor with aplastic anemia. Sequencing was carried out using sorted CD4+, CD8+, or CD8+CD57+ T cells (not recorded which) from PBMCs. The chain recombines TRBV9 with TRBJ2-3; 8 bases align to TRBD2. The CDR3 spells CASSVLTSGTDTQYF. As DNA, the CDR3 is TGTGCCAGCAGCGTCCTGACTAGCGGCACAGATACGCAGTATTTT.